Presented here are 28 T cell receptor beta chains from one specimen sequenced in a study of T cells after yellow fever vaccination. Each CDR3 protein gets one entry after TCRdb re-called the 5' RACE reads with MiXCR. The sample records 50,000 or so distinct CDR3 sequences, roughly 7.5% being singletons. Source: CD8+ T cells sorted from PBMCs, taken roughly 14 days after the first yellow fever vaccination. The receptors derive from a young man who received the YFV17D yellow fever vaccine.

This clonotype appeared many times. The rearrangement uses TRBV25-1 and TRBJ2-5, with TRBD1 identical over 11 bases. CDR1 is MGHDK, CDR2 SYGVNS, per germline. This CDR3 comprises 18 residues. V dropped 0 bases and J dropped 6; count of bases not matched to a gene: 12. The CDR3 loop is CASSEYKGQGVRAQTQYF. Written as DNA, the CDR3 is TGTGCCAGCAGTGAATATAAGGGACAGGGGGTAAGGGCACAGACCCAGTACTTC.

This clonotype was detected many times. The CDR3 is CASSFLASGELFF. DNA of the CDR3: TGTGCCAGCAGTTTCCTGGCCAGCGGGGAGCTGTTTTTT. This chain links TRBV27 with TRBJ2-2; D call uncertain. Trimming cost V 3 bases and J 7 bases, with 9 bases left between them. Germline V gene data show CDR1 as MNHEY and CDR2 as SMNVEV (reference sequence). This CDR3 contains 13 residues.

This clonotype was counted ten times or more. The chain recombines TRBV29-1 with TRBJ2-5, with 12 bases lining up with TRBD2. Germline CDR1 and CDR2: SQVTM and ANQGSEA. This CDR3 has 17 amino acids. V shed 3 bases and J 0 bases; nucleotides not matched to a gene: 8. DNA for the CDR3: TGCAGCGTTGACACACTAGCGGGGGGCCAGTACCAAGAGACCCAGTACTTC. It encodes CSVDTLAGGQYQETQYF.

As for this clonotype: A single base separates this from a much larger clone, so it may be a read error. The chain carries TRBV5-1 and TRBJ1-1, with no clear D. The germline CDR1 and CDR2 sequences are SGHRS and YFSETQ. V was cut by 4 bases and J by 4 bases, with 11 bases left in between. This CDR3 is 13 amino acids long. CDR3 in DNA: TGCGCCAGCAGCCCCCGGAACGTCACTGAAGCTTTCTTT. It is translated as CASSPRNVTEAFF.

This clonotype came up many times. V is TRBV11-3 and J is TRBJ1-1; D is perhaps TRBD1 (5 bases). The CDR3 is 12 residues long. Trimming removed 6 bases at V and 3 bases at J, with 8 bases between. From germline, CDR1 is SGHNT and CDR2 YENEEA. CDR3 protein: CASRGTDTEAFF. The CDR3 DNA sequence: TGTGCCAGCAGGGGGACCGACACTGAAGCTTTCTTT.

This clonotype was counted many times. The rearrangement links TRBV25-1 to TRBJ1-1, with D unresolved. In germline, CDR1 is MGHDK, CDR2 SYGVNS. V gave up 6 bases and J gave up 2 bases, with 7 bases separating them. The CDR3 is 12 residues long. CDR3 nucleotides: TGTGCCAGCAGGTCAGTTAACACTGAAGCTTTCTTT. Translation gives CASRSVNTEAFF.

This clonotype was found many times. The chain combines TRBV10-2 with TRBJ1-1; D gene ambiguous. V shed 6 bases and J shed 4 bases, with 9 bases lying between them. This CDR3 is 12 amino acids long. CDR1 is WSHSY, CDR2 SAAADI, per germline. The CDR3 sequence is CASRGIGTEAFF. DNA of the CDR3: TGCGCCAGCAGGGGGATCGGCACTGAAGCTTTCTTT.

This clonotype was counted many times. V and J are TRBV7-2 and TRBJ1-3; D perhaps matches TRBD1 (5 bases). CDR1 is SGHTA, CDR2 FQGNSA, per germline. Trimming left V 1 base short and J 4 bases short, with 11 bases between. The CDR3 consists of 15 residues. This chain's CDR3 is CASSLGAGTGNTIYF. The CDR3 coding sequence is TGTGCCAGCAGCTTAGGGGCGGGGACGGGAAACACCATATATTTT.

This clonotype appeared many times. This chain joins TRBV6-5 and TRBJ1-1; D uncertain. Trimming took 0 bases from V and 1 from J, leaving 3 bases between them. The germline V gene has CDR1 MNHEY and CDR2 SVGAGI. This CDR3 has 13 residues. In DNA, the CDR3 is TGTGCCAGCAGTTACTCGGAGAACACTGAAGCTTTCTTT. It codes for CASSYSENTEAFF.

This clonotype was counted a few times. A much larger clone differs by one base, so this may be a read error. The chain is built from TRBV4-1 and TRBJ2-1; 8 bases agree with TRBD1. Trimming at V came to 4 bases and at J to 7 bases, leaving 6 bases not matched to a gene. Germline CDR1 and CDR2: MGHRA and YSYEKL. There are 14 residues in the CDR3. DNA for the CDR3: TGCGCCAGCAGCCTTTGGACAGGGATTAATGAGCAGTTCTTC. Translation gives CASSLWTGINEQFF.

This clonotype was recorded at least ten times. CDR3 region: CASSTGTGGPYGYTF. The CDR3 coding sequence is TGTGCCAGCAGTACCGGGACAGGGGGACCCTATGGCTACACCTTC. The chain joins TRBV12-3 or TRBV12-4 to TRBJ1-2, with 11 bases fitting TRBD1. V gave up 5 bases and J gave up 4 bases; unmatched junction bases: 6. This CDR3 spans 15 amino acids.

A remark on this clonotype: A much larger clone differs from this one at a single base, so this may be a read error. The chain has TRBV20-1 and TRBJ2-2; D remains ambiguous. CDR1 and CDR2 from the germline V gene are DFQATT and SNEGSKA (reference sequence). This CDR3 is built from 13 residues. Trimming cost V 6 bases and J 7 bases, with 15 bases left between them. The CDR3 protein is CSAPRASIGELFF. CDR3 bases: TGCAGTGCCCCGAGAGCTTCCATCGGGGAGCTGTTTTTT.

As DNA, the CDR3 is TGCGCCAGCAGCCAAGATGACGCGGAGGGCTTGGTGTACGGGCAGTTCTTC. Encoded protein: CASSQDDAEGLVYGQFF. The chain recombines TRBV4-3 with TRBJ2-1; D might be TRBD2 (6 bases). V gave up 0 bases and J gave up 12 bases, with 24 bases separating them. In germline, CDR1 is LGHNA, CDR2 YSLEER. The CDR3 contains 17 residues.

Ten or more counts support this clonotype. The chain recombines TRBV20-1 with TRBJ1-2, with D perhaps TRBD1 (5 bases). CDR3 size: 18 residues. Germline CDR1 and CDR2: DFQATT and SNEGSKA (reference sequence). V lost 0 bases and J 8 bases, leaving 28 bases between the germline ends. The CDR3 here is CSARDRGRVLLSPRGYTF. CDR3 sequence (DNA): TGCAGTGCTAGAGATCGTGGCAGGGTTCTGCTAAGTCCTAGGGGCTACACCTTC.

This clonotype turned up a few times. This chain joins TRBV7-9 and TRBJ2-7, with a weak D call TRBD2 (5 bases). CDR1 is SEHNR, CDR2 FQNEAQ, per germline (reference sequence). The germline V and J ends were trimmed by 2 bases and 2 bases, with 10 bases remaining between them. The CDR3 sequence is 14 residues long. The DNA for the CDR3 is TGTGCCAGCAGCTTATCCGGGGTCCCCTACGAGCAGTACTTC. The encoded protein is CASSLSGVPYEQYF.

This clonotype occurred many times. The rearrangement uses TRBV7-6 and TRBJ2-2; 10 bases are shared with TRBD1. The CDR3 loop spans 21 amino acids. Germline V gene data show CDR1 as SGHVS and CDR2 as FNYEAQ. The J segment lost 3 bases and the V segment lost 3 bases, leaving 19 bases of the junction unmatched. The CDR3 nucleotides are TGTGCCAGCAGCTTTCTAGCTCCGGGACAGGGGCAATCAAGTTACACCGGGGAGCTGTTTTTT. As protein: CASSFLAPGQGQSSYTGELFF.

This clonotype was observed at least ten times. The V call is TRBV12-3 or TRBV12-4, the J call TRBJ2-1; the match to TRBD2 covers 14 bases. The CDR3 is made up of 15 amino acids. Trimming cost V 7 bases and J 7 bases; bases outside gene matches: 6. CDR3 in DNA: TGTGCCAGCACCGCGACTAGCGGGGGGGCTAATGAGCAGTTCTTC. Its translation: CASTATSGGANEQFF.

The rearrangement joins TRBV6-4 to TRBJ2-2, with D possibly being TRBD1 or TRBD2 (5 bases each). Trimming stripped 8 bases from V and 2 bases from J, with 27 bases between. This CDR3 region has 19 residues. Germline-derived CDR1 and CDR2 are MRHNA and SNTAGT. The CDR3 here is CASCLTLTLGTVNTGELFF. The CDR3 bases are TGTGCCAGCTGTTTAACTCTGACCTTGGGGACGGTTAACACCGGGGAGCTGTTTTTT.

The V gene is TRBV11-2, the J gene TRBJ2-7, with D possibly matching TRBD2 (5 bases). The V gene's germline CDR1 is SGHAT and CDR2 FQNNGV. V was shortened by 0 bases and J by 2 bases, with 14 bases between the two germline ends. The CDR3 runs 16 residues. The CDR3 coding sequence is TGTGCCAGCAGCTTAGAAGGTCCGGGGAGAGCCTACGAGCAGTACTTC. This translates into CASSLEGPGRAYEQYF.

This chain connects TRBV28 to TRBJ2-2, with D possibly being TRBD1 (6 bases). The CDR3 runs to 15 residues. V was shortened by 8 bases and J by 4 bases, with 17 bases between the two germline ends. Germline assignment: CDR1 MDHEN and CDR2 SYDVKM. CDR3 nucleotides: TGTGCCAGCCATGCGCAGGGGAGAGGCACCGGGGAGCTGTTTTTT. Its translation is CASHAQGRGTGELFF.

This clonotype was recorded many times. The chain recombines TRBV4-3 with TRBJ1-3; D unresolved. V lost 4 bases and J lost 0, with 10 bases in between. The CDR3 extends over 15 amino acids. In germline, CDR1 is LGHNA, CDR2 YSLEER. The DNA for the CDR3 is TGCGCCAGCAGCCCTACTTTGTACTCTGGAAACACCATATATTTT. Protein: CASSPTLYSGNTIYF.

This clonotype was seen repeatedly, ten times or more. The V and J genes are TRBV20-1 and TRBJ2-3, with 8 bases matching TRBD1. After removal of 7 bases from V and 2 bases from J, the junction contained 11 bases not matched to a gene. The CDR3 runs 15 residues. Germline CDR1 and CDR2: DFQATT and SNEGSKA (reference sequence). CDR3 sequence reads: CSVTIRDRYTDTQYF. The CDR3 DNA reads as TGCAGTGTAACGATCCGGGACAGGTACACAGATACGCAGTATTTT.

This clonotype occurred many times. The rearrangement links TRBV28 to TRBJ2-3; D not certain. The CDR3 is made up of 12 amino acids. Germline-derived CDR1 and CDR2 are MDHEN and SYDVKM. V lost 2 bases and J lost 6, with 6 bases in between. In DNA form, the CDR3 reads TGTGCCAGCAGTTTAGGATCCGATACGCAGTATTTT. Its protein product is CASSLGSDTQYF. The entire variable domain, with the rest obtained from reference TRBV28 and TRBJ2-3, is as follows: DVKVTQSSRYLVKRTGEKVFLECVQDMDHENMFWYRQDPGLGLRLIYFSYDVKMKEKGDIPEGYSVSREKKERFSLILESASTNQTSMYLCASSLGSDTQYFGPGTRLTVL.

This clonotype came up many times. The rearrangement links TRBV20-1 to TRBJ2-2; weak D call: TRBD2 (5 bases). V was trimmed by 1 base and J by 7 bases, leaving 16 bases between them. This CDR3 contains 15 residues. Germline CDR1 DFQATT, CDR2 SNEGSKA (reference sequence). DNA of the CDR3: TGCAGTGCTAGAGCCCCTGGGCGGGTTGACGGGGAGCTGTTTTTT. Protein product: CSARAPGRVDGELFF.

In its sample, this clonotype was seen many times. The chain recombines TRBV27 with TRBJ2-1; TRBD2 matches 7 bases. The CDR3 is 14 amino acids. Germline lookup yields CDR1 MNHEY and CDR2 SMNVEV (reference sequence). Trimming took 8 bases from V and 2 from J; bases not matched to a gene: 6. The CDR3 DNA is TGTGCCAGCCAACGCGGGGGTCCCTACAATGAGCAGTTCTTC. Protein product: CASQRGGPYNEQFF.

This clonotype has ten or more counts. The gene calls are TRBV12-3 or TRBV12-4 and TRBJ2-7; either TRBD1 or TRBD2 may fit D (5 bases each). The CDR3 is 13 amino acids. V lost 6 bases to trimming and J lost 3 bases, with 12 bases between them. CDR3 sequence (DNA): TGTGCCAGCAGCCGAGGGGATTTCTACGAGCAGTACGTC. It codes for CASSRGDFYEQYV.

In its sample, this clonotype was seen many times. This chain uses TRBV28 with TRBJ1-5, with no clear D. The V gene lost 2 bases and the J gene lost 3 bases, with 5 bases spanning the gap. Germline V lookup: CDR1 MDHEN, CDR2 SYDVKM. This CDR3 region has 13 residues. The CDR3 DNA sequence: TGTGCCAGCAGTTTAGGCGCCAATCAGCCCCAGCATTTT. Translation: CASSLGANQPQHF.

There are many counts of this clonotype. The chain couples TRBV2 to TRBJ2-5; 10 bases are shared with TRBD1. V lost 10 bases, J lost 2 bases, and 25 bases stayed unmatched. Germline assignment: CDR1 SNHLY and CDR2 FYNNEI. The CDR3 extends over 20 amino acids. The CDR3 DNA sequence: TGTGCCACCATGAAACCCCGCGGGACAGGGGCGTTATCGGGGCAAGAGACCCAGTACTTC. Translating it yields CATMKPRGTGALSGQETQYF. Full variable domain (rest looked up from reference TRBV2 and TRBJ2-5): EPEVTQTPSHQVTQMGQEVILRCVPISNHLYFYWYRQILGQKVEFLVSFYNNEISEKSEIFDDQFSVERPDGSNFTLKIRSTKLEDSAMYFCATMKPRGTGALSGQETQYFGPGTRLLVL.